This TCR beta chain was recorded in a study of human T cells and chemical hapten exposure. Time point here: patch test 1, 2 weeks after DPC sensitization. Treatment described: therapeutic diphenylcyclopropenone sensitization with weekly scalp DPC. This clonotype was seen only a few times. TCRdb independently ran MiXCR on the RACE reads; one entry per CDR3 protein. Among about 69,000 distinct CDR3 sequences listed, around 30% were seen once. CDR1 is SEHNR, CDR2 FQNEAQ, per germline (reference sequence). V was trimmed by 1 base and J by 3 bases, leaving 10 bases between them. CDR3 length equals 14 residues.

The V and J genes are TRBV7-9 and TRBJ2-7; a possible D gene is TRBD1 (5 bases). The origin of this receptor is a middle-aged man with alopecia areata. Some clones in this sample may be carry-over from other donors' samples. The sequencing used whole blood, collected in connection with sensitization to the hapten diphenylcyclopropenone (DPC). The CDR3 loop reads CASSLEYRSYEQYF. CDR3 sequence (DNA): TGTGCCAGCAGCTTAGAGTACAGGAGCTACGAGCAGTACTTC. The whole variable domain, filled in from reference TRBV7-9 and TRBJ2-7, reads DTGVSQNPRHKITKRGQNVTFRCDPISEHNRLYWYRQTLGQGPEFLTYFQNEAQLEKSRLLSDRFSAERPKGSFSTLEIQRTEQGDSAMYLCASSLEYRSYEQYFGPGTRLTVT.